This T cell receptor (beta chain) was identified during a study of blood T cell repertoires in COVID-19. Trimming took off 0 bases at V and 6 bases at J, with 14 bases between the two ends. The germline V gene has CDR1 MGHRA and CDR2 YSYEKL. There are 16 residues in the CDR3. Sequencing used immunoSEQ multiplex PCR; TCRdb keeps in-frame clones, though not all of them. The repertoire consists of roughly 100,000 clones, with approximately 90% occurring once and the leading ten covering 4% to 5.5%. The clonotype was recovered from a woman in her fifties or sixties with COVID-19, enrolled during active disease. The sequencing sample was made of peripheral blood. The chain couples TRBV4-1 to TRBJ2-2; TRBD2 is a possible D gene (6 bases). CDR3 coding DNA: TGCGCCAGCAGCCAAGATAGCGGAAAGGGCCCCGGGGAGCTGTTTTTT. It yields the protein CASSQDSGKGPGELFF.